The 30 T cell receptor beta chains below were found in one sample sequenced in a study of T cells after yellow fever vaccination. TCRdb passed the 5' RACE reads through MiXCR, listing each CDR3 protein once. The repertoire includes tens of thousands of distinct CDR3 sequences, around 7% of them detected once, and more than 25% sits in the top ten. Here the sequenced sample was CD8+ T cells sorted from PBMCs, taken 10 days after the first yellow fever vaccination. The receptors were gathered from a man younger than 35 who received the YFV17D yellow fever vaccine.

The CDR3 here is CASSLGITYEQYV. In DNA form, the CDR3 reads TGTGCCAGCAGCTTAGGGATCACCTACGAGCAGTACGTC. This chain links TRBV11-3 with TRBJ2-7; D not certain. This CDR3 contains 13 residues. CDR1 is SGHNT, CDR2 YENEEA, per germline. Trimming took off 1 base at V and 2 bases at J, with 6 bases between the two ends.

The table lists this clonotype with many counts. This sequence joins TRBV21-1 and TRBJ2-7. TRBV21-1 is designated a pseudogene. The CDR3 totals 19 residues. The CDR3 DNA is TGTGCCAGCAGCAAAGTGCGAGGATTTGGTCTGTATGGGACCTACGAGCAGTACGTC. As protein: CASSKVRGFGLYGTYEQYV.

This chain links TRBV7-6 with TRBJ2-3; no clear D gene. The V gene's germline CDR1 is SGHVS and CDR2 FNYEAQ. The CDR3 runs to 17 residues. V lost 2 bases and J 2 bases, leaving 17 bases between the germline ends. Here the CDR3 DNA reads TGTGCCAGCAGCTTATCGGTGCCTGATTCTAACACAGATACGCAGTATTTT. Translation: CASSLSVPDSNTDTQYF.

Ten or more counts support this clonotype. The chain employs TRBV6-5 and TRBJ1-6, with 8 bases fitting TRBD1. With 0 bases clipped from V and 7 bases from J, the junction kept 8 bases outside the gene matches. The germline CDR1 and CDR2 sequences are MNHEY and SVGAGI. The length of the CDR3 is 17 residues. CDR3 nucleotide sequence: TGTGCCAGCAGTTACTCCCGGGCAGGGGGCGCGAATTCACCCCTCCACTTT. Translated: CASSYSRAGGANSPLHF.

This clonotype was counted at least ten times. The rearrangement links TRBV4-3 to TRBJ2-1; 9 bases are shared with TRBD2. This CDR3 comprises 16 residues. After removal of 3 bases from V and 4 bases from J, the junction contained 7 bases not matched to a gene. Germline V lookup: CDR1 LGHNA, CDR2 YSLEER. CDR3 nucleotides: TGCGCCAGCAGCCAGGACGAGCGGGGGGTGTACAATGAGCAGTTCTTC. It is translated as CASSQDERGVYNEQFF.

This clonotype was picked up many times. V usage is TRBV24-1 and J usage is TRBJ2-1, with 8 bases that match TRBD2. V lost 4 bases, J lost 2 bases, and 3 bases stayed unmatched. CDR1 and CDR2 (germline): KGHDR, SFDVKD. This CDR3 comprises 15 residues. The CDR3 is CATSERGGTYNEQFF. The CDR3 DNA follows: TGTGCCACCAGTGAACGGGGGGGGACCTACAATGAGCAGTTCTTC.

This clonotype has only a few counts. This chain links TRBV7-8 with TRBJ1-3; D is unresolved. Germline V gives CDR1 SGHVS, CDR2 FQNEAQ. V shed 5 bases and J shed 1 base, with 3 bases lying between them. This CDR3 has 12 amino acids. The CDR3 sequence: CASSPSGNTIYF. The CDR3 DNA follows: TGTGCCAGCAGCCCATCTGGAAACACCATATATTTT.

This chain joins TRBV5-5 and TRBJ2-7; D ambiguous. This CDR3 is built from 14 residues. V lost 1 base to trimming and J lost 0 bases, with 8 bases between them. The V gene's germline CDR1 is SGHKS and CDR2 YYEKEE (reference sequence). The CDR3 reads CASSLSPSSYEQYV. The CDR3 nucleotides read TGTGCCAGCAGCTTGAGTCCGAGCTCCTACGAGCAGTACGTC.

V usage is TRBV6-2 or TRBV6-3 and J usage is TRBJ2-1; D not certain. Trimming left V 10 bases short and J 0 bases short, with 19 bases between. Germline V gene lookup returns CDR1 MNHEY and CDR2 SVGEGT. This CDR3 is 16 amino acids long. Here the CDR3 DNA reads TGTGCCATCACCAAGGCGGCCCTCAGCTCCTACAATGAGCAGTTCTTC. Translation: CAITKAALSSYNEQFF.

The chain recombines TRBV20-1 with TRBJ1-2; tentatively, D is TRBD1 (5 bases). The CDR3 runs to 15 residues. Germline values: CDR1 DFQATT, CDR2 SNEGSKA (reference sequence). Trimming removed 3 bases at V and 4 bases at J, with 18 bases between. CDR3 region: CSARDKPGLSYGYTF. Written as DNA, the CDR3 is TGCAGTGCTAGGGATAAGCCGGGACTTTCCTATGGCTACACCTTC.

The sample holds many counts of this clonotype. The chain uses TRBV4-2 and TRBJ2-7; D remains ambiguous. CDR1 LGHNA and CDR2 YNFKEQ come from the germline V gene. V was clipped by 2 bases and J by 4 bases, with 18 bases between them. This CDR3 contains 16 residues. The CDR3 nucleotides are TGTGCCAGCAGCCAACTCGCGCAAGTTGATGGATACGAGCAGTACTTC. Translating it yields CASSQLAQVDGYEQYF.

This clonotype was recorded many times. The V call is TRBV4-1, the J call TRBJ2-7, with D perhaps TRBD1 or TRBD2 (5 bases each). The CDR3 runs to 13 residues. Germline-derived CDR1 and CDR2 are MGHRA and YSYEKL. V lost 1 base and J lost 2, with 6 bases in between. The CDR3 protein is CASSQGGTYEQYF. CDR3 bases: TGCGCCAGCAGCCAAGGGGGGACCTACGAGCAGTACTTC.

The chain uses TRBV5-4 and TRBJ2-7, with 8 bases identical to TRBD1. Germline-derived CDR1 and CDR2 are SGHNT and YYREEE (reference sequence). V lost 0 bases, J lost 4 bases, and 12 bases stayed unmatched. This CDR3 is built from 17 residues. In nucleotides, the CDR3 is TGTGCCAGCAGCTTGGGACCAAGGACAGGGTGGTGGTACGAGCAGTACGTC. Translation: CASSLGPRTGWWYEQYV.

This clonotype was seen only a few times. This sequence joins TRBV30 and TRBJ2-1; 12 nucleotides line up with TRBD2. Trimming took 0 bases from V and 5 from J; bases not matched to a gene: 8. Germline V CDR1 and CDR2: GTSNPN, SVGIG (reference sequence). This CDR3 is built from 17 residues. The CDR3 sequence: CAWSVGLLAGGNNEQFF. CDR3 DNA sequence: TGTGCCTGGAGTGTAGGCCTCCTAGCGGGGGGGAACAATGAGCAGTTCTTC.

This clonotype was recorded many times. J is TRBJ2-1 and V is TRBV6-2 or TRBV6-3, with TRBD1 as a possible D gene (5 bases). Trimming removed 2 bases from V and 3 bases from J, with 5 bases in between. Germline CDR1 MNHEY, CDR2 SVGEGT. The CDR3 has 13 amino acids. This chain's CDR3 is CASSYDSYNEQFF. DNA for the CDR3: TGTGCCAGCAGTTACGACAGCTACAATGAGCAGTTCTTC.

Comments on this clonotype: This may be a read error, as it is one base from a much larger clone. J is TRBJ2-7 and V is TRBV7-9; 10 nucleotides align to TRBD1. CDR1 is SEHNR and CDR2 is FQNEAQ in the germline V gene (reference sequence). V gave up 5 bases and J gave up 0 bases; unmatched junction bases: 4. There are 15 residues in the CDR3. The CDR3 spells CASSVRTGGSYEQYF. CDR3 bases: TGTGCCAGCAGCGTTAGGACAGGGGGCTCCTACGAGCAGTACTTC.

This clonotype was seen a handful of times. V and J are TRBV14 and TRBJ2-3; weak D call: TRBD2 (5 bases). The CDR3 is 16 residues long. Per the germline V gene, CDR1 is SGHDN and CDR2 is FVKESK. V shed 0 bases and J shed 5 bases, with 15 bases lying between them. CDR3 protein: CASSQDVGVGGDTQYF. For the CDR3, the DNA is TGTGCCAGCAGCCAAGATGTCGGGGTAGGAGGAGATACGCAGTATTTT.

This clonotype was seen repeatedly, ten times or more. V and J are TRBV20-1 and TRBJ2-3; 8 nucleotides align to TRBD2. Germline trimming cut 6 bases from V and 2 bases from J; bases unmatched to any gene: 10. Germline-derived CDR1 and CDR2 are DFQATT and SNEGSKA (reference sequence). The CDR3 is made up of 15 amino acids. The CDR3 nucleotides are TGCAGTGCAAGAACCGGGCGGGGGGACACAGATACGCAGTATTTT. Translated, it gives CSARTGRGDTDTQYF.

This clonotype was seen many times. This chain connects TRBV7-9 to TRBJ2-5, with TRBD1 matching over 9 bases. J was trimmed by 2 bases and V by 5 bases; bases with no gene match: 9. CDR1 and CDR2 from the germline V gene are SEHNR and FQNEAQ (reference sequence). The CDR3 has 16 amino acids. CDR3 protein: CASSPGGQGFQETQYF. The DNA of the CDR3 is TGTGCCAGCAGCCCGGGGGGACAGGGTTTTCAAGAGACCCAGTACTTC.

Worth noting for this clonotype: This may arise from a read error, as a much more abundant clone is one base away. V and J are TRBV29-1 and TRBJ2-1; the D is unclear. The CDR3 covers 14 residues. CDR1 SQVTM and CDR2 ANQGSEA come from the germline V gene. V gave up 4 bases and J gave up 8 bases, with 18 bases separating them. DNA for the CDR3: TGCAGCGTTGTTCCCCTTGCGGAGTCGGATGAGCAGTTCTTC. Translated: CSVVPLAESDEQFF.

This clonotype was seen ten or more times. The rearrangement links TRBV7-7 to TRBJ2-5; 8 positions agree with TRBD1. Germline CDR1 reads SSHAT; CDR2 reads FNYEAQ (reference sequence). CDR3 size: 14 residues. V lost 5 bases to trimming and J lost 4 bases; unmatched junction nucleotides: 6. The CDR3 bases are TGTGCCAGCAGCCCAAGGACAGGGATAGAGACCCAGTACTTC. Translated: CASSPRTGIETQYF.

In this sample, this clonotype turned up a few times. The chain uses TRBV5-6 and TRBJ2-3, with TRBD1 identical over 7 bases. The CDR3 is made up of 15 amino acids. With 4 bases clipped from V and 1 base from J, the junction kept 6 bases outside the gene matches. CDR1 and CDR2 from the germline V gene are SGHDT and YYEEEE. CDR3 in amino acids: CASSAQGTGTDTQYF. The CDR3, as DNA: TGTGCCAGCAGCGCCCAGGGGACAGGCACAGATACGCAGTATTTT.

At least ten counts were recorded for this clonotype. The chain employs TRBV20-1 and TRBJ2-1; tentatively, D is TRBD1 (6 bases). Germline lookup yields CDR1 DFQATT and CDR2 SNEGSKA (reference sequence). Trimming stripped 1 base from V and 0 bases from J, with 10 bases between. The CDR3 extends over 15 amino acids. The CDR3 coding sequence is TGCAGTGCTAGAGGGAAAGGGGGCTCCTACAATGAGCAGTTCTTC. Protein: CSARGKGGSYNEQFF.

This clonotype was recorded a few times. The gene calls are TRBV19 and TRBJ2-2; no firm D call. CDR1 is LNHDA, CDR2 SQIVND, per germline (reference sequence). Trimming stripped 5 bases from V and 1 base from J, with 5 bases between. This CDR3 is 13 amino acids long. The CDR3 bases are TGTGCCAGTAGTCACAGGAACACCGGGGAGCTGTTTTTT. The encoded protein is CASSHRNTGELFF.

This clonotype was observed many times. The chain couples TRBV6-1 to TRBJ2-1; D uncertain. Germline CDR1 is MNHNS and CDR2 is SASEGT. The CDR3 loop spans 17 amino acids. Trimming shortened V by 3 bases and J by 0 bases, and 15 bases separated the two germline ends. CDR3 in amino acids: CASSEIGWGSSYNEQFF. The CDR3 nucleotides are TGTGCCAGCAGTGAGATTGGTTGGGGTAGCTCCTACAATGAGCAGTTCTTC.

CDR3 in amino acids: CASSAGQGSTGELFF. In DNA, the CDR3 is TGTGCCAGCAGTGCCGGACAGGGCTCCACCGGGGAGCTGTTTTTT. The chain links TRBV27 to TRBJ2-2; 8 bases map to TRBD1. Germline V gene lookup returns CDR1 MNHEY and CDR2 SMNVEV (reference sequence). V trimming: 5 bases; J trimming: 4 bases; junction bases outside the gene matches: 6. CDR3 length: 15 amino acids.

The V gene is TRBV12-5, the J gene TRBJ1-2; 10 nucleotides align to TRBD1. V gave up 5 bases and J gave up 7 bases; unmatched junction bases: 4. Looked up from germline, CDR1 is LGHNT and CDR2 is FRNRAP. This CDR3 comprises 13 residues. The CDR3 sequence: CASGPGTGAGYTF. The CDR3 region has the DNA TGTGCTAGTGGTCCGGGGACAGGGGCTGGCTACACCTTC.

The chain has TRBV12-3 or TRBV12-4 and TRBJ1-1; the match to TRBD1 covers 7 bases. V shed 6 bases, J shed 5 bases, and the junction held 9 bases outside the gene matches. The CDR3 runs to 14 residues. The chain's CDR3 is CASRPAGGQTEAFF. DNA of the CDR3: TGTGCCAGCAGGCCCGCAGGGGGACAAACTGAAGCTTTCTTT.

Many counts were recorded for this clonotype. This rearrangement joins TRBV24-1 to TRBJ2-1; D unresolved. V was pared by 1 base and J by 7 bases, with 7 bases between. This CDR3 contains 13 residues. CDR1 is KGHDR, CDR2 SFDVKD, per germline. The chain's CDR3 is CATSDLFTNEQFF. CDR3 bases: TGTGCCACCAGTGATTTATTTACGAATGAGCAGTTCTTC.

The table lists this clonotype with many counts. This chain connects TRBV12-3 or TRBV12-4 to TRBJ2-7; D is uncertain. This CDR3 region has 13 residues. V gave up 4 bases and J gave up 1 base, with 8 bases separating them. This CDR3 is CASSYGRSYEQYF. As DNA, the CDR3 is TGTGCCAGCAGTTACGGCCGATCCTACGAGCAGTACTTC.